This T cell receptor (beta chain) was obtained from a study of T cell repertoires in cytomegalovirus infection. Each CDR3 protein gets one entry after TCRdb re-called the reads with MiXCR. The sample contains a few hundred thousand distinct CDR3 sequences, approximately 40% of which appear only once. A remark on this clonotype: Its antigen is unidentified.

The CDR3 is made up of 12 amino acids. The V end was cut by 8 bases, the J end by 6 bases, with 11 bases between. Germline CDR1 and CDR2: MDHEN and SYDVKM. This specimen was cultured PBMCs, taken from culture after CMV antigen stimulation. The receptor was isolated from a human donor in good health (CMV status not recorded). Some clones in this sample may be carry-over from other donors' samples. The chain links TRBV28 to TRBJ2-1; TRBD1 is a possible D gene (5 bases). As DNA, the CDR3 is TGTGCCAGCTTCCAGGGCGGCAATGAGCAGTTCTTC. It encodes CASFQGGNEQFF.